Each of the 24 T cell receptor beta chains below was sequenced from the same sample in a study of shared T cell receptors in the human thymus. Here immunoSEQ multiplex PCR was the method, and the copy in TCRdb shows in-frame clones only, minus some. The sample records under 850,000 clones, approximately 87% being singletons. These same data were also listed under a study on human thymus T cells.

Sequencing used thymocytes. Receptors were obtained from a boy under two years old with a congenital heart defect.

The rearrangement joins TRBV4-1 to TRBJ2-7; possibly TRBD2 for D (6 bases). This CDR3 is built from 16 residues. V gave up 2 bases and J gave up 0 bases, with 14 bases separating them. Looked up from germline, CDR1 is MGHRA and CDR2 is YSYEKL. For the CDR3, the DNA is TGCGCCAGCAGCCAAAATCTTACTAGCCCCTCCTACGAGCAGTACTTC. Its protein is CASSQNLTSPSYEQYF.

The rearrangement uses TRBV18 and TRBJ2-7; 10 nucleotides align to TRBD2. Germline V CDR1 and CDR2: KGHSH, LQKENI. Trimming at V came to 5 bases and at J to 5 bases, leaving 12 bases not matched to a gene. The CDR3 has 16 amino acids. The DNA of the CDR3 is TGTGCCAGCTCAAACGCTATGAGCGGGAGGGCCGACGAGCAGTACTTC. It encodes CASSNAMSGRADEQYF.

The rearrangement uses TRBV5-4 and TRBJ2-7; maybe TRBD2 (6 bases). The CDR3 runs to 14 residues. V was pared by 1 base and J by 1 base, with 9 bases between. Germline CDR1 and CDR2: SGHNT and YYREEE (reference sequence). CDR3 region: CASSLQGRSYEQYF. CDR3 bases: TGTGCCAGCAGCTTGCAAGGGAGGTCCTACGAGCAGTACTTC.

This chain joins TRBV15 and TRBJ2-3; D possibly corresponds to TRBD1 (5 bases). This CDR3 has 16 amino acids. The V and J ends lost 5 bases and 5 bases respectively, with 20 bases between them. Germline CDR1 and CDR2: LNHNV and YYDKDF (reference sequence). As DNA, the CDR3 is TGTGCCACCAGCGACTCCTCGGACAAGCCGCGAGATACGCAGTATTTT. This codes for CATSDSSDKPRDTQYF. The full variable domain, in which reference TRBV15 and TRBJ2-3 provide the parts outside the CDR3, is DAMVIQNPRYQVTQFGKPVTLSCSQTLNHNVMYWYQQKSSQAPKLLFHYYDKDFNNEADTPDNFQSRRPNTSFCFLDIRSPGLGDTAMYLCATSDSSDKPRDTQYFGPGTRLTVL.

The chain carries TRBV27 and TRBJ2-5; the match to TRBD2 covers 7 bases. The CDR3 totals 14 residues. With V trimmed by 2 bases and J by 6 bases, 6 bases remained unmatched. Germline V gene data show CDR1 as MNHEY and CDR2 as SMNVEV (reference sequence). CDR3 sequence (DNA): TGTGCCAGCAGTTTAGCGGGAGCGGGGAAGACCCAGTACTTC. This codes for CASSLAGAGKTQYF.

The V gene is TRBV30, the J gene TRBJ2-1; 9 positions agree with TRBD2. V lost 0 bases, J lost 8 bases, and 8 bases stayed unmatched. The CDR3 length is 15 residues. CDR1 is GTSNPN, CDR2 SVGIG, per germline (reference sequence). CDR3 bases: TGTGCCTGGAGTGTCGCGGGAGGGGCCGGTGATGAGCAGTTCTTC. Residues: CAWSVAGGAGDEQFF. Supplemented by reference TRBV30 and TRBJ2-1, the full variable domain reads SQTIHQWPATLVQPVGSPLSLECTVEGTSNPNLYWYRQAAGRGLQLLFYSVGIGQISSEVPQNLSASRPQDRQFILSSKKLLLSDSGFYLCAWSVAGGAGDEQFFGPGTRLTVL.

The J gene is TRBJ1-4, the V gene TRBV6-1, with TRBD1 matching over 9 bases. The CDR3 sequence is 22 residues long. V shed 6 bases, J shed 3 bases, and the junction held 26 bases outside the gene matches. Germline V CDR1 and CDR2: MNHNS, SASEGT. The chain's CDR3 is CASSEPKTTDRGIGLANEKLFF. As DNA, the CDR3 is TGTGCCAGCAGCGAACCCAAGACGACAGACAGGGGGATTGGTCTCGCTAATGAAAAACTGTTTTTT.

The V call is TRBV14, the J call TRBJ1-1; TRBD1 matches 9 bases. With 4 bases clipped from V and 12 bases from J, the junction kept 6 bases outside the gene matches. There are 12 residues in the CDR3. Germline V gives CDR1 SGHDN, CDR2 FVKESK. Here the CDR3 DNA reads TGTGCCAGCAGCCTCGGACAGGGGAAGACTTTCTTT. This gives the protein CASSLGQGKTFF.

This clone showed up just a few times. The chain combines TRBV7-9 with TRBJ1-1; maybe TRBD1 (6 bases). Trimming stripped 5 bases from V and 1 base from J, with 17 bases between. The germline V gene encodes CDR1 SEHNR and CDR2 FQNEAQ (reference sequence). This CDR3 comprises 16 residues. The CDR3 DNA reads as TGTGCCAGCAGCATCCCTTGGGCAGGGGCGAACACTGAAGCTTTCTTT. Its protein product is CASSIPWAGANTEAFF. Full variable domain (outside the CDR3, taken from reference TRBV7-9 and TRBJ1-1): DTGVSQNPRHKITKRGQNVTFRCDPISEHNRLYWYRQTLGQGPEFLTYFQNEAQLEKSRLLSDRFSAERPKGSFSTLEIQRTEQGDSAMYLCASSIPWAGANTEAFFGQGTRLTVV.

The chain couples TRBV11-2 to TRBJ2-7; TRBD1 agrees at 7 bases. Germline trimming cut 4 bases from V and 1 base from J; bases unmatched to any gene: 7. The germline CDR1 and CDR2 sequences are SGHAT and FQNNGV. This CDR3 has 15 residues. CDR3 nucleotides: TGTGCCAGCAGCTCCGACAGGGCAGATTCCTACGAGCAGTACTTC. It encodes CASSSDRADSYEQYF. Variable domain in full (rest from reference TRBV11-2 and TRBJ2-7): EAGVAQSPRYKIIEKRQSVAFWCNPISGHATLYWYQQILGQGPKLLIQFQNNGVVDDSQLPKDRFSAERLKGVDSTLKIQPAKLEDSAVYLCASSSDRADSYEQYFGPGTRLTVT.

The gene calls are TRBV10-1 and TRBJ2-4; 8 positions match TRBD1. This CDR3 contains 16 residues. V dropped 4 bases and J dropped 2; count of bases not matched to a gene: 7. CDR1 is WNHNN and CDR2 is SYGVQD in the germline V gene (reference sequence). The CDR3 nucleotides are TGCGCCAGCAGTGTGGACAGGGCTGGTTCCAAAAACATTCAGTACTTC. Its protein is CASSVDRAGSKNIQYF.

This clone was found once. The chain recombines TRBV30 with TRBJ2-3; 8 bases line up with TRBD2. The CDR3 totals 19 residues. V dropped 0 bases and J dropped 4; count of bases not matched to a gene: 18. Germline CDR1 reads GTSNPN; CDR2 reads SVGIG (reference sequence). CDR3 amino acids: CAWSVPGTSPAGPPDTQYF. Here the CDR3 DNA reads TGTGCCTGGAGTGTACCCGGGACTAGTCCGGCGGGTCCCCCAGATACGCAGTATTTT.

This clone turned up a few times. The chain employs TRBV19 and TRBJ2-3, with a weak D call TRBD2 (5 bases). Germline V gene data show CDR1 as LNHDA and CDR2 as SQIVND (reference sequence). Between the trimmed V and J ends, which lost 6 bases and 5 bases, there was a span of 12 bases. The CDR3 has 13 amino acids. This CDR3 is CASRGRPKDTQYF. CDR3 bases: TGTGCCAGTAGGGGGAGACCGAAAGATACGCAGTATTTT. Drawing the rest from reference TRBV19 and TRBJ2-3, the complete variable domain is DGGITQSPKYLFRKEGQNVTLSCEQNLNHDAMYWYRQDPGQGLRLIYYSQIVNDFQKGDIAEGYSVSREKKESFPLTVTSAQKNPTAFYLCASRGRPKDTQYFGPGTRLTVL.

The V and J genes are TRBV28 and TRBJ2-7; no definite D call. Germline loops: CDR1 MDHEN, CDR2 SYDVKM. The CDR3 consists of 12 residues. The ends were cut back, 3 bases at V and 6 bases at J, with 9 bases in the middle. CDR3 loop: CASSFYPSEQYF. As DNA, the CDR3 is TGTGCCAGCAGTTTCTACCCGTCCGAGCAGTACTTC.

CDR3 amino acids: CASSEYLLAGVGSYEQYF. CDR3 DNA sequence: TGTGCCAGCAGTGAATATCTACTAGCGGGAGTGGGTTCCTACGAGCAGTACTTC. The J gene is TRBJ2-7, the V gene TRBV25-1; 11 bases are a match to TRBD2. The germline CDR1 and CDR2 sequences are MGHDK and SYGVNS. V shed 0 bases, J shed 1 base, and the junction held 8 bases outside the gene matches. This CDR3 has 18 amino acids.

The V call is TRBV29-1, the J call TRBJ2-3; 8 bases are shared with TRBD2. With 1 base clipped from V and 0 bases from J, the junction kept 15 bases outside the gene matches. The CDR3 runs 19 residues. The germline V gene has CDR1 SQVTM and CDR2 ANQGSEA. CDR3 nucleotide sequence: TGCAGCGTTGAAGCCTGCGCCGGGACTAGAATCCCTAGCACAGATACGCAGTATTTT. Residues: CSVEACAGTRIPSTDTQYF.

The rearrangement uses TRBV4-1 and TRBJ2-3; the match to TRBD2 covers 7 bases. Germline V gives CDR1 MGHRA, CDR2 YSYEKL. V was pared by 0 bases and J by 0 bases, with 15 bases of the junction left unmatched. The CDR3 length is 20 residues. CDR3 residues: CASSQDPTLLLAPSTDTQYF. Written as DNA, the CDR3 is TGCGCCAGCAGCCAAGACCCAACACTCTTACTAGCGCCTAGCACAGATACGCAGTATTTT.

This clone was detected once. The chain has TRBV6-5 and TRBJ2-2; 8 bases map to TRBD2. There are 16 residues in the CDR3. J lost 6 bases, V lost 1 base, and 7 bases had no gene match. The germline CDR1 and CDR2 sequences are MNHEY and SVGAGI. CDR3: CASSYYREGHPGELFF. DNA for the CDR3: TGTGCCAGCAGTTACTACCGGGAGGGACACCCCGGGGAGCTGTTTTTT.

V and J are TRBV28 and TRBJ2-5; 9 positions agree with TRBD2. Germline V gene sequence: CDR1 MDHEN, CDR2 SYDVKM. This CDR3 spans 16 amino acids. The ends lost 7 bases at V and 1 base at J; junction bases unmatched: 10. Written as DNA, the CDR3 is TGTGCCAGCAACCTAGGCGGGAGGGGGGCCCAAGAGACCCAGTACTTC. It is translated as CASNLGGRGAQETQYF.

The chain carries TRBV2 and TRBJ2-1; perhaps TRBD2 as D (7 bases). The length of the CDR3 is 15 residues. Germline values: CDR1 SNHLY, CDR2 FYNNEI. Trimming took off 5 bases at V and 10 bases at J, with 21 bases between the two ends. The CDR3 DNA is TGTGCCAGCAGTAAAACTTATCCAGGGAGGGGGGAGCAGTTCTTC. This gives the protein CASSKTYPGRGEQFF. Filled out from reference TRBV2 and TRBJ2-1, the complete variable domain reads EPEVTQTPSHQVTQMGQEVILRCVPISNHLYFYWYRQILGQKVEFLVSFYNNEISEKSEIFDDQFSVERPDGSNFTLKIRSTKLEDSAMYFCASSKTYPGRGEQFFGPGTRLTVL.

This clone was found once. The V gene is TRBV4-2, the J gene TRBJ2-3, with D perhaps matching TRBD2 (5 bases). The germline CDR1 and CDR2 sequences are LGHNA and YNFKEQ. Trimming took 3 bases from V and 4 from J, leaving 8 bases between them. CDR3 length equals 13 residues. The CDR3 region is CASSHTGADTQYF. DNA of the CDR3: TGTGCCAGCAGCCATACCGGGGCAGATACGCAGTATTTT.

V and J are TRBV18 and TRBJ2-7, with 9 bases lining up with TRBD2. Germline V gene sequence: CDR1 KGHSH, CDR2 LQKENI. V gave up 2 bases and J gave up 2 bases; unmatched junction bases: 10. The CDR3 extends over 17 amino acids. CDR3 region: CASSPEGAGGPPYEQYF. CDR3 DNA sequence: TGTGCCAGCTCACCAGAGGGGGCGGGAGGGCCCCCCTACGAGCAGTACTTC.

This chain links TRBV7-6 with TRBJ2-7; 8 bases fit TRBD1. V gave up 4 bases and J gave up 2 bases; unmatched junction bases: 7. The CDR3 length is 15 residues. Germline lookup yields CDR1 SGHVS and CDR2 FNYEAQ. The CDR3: CASSSRTGFPYEQYF. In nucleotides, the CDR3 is TGTGCCAGCAGCTCCCGGACAGGGTTCCCCTACGAGCAGTACTTC.

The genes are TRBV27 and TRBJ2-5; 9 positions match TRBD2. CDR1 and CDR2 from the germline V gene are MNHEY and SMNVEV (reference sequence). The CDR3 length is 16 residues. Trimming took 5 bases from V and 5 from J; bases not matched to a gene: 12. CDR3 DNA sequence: TGTGCCAGCAGTCCGACTAGCGGCCAGGCGTGGGAGACCCAGTACTTC. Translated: CASSPTSGQAWETQYF.